The 14 T cell receptor beta chains presented below share a single source sample, sequenced in a study of Graves' ophthalmopathy and Graves' hyperthyroidism (dated by TCRdb to the late 2010s). The reads were generated on an Illumina HiSeq 2000. TCR beta CDR3 regions were amplified from RNA transcripts for repertoire sequencing. The first round of RT-PCR was done with HTBI primers and the Qiagen OneStep RT-PCR kit, and was followed by a second round of multiplex PCR, then size selection and purification. TCRdb reworked the public reads: Q25 trimming with fastp, MiXCR clone assembly, productive beta chains retained. All rows with the same CDR3 protein become a single entry with the most common DNA and genes. This sample is represented by hundreds of thousands of distinct CDR3 sequences; 20% to 25% of them were singletons. More than 5.5% of the sample belongs to the ten largest clones. The material sequenced was peripheral blood. The receptors originated from a woman aged 18-29 years with stable Graves' hyperthyroidism. Some clones in this sample may be carry-over from other donors' samples. Donor details come from another sample of the same person, matched by shared clones.

J is TRBJ2-5 and V is TRBV24-1; D call uncertain. Germline CDR1 and CDR2: KGHDR and SFDVKD. CDR3 length: 12 residues. Trimming removed 2 bases at V and 0 bases at J, with 0 bases between. Written as DNA, the CDR3 is TGTGCCACCAGTGATTACCAAGAGACCCAGTACTTC. Translated, it gives CATSDYQETQYF.

The chain employs TRBV20-1 and TRBJ2-5; D ambiguous. CDR3 length: 14 residues. Between the trimmed V and J ends, which lost 6 bases and 5 bases, there was a span of 19 bases. Germline CDR1 and CDR2: DFQATT and SNEGSKA (reference sequence). The DNA for the CDR3 is TGCAGTGCCAGATCAGAAAGGGAAGTGGAGACCCAGTACTTC. Encoded protein: CSARSEREVETQYF.

This clonotype showed up many times. The V call is TRBV5-6, the J call TRBJ2-7, with D tentatively TRBD1 (6 bases). The CDR3 consists of 17 residues. Trimming stripped 0 bases from V and 3 bases from J, with 19 bases between. Germline V lookup: CDR1 SGHDT, CDR2 YYEEEE. The CDR3 loop reads CASSLDWSGRGGYEQYF. The CDR3 DNA reads TGTGCCAGCAGCTTGGACTGGAGCGGAAGAGGGGGCTACGAGCAGTACTTC.

This clonotype came up many times. J is TRBJ1-3 and V is TRBV6-1; 8 bases fit TRBD1. With 8 bases clipped from V and 0 bases from J, the junction kept 3 bases outside the gene matches. Germline V gene lookup returns CDR1 MNHNS and CDR2 SASEGT. The CDR3 loop spans 14 amino acids. CDR3 residues: CASRGTGSGNTIYF. CDR3 nucleotide sequence: TGTGCCAGCCGTGGGACAGGCTCTGGAAACACCATATATTTT.

In the case of this clonotype: Compared with germline, one end of the junction differs, possibly owing to a read error. The V gene is TRBV6-2 or TRBV6-3, the J gene TRBJ2-7; possible D gene TRBD1, 6 bases. The CDR3 runs to 16 residues. Germline V gene lookup returns CDR1 MNHEY and CDR2 SVGEGT. This CDR3 reads CASSQGFGQSRREQYF. DNA of the CDR3: TGCGCCAGCAGCCAAGGCTTCGGACAGTCACGGAGGGAGCAGTACTTC.

The CDR3 sequence: CAWKGQLMNTEAFF. CDR3 DNA sequence: TGTGCCTGGAAGGGACAGCTCATGAACACTGAAGCTTTCTTT. This chain links TRBV30 with TRBJ1-1; 7 positions agree with TRBD1. The CDR3 covers 14 residues. V was clipped by 4 bases and J by 0 bases; unmatched bases: 5. Germline CDR1 reads GTSNPN; CDR2 reads SVGIG (reference sequence).

The chain combines TRBV27 with TRBJ1-2; D gene uncertain. This CDR3 has 13 amino acids. With 2 bases removed from V and 4 bases from J, the gap between germline ends came to 8 bases. From germline, CDR1 is MNHEY and CDR2 SMNVEV (reference sequence). This CDR3 reads CASSLGVGYGYTF. The CDR3 DNA sequence: TGTGCCAGCAGTTTAGGAGTTGGCTATGGCTACACCTTC.

This chain links TRBV20-1 with TRBJ1-1; 10 bases align to TRBD1. CDR1 and CDR2 from the germline V gene are DFQATT and SNEGSKA (reference sequence). The CDR3 spans 13 residues. The CDR3 bases are TGCAGCCCACGACAGGGGGCGCGCACTGAAGCTTTCTTT. Translated, it gives CSPRQGARTEAFF.

The chain recombines TRBV6-1 with TRBJ1-6; the D is unclear. Germline assignment: CDR1 MNHNS and CDR2 SASEGT. The ends were cut back, 1 base at V and 0 bases at J, with 10 bases in the middle. There are 17 residues in the CDR3. DNA of the CDR3: TGTGCCAGCAGTGAAGGTCAGGCTCGCTCCTATAATTCACCCCTCCACTTT. Residues: CASSEGQARSYNSPLHF.

The chain has TRBV12-3 or TRBV12-4 and TRBJ2-7, with TRBD1 as a possible D gene (6 bases). This CDR3 region has 16 residues. V lost 4 bases and J 0 bases, leaving 16 bases between the germline ends. The DNA for the CDR3 is TGTGCCAGCAGTTACTCCCTGACAGGAAGCTCCTACGAGCAGTACTTC. Translating gives CASSYSLTGSSYEQYF.

The chain employs TRBV10-3 and TRBJ1-1; D is uncertain. V shed 0 bases and J shed 6 bases, with 11 bases lying between them. This CDR3 has 14 amino acids. Germline CDR1 and CDR2: ENHRY and SYGVKD. The CDR3 DNA is TGTGCCATCAGTGAGTCGGTAGACACCCCTGAAGCTTTCTTT. Encoded protein: CAISESVDTPEAFF.

This clonotype was picked up a small number of times. The chain recombines TRBV27 with TRBJ2-4; D is perhaps TRBD1 (6 bases). CDR3 size: 14 residues. V dropped 8 bases and J dropped 0 bases, with 11 bases sitting between them. CDR1 MNHEY and CDR2 SMNVEV come from the germline V gene (reference sequence). As DNA, the CDR3 is TGTGCCAGCCAGGGCAGGGGAGCCAAAAACATTCAGTACTTC. Translating it yields CASQGRGAKNIQYF.

This clonotype was recorded at least ten times. This chain connects TRBV12-3 or TRBV12-4 to TRBJ1-5, with D perhaps TRBD1 (5 bases). The length of the CDR3 is 15 residues. The V end lost 5 bases, the J end lost 2 bases, and 13 bases lay between the germline ends. The CDR3 DNA reads as TGTGCCAGCAGTACCCGCGGGGACGGCAATCAGCCCCAGCATTTT. As protein: CASSTRGDGNQPQHF.

This clonotype was found many times. The rearrangement links TRBV30 to TRBJ1-2; the match to TRBD1 covers 7 bases. This CDR3 spans 14 amino acids. CDR1 is GTSNPN, CDR2 SVGIG, per germline (reference sequence). With V trimmed by 0 bases and J by 7 bases, 8 bases remained unmatched. This CDR3 reads CAWSVQGSLAGYTF. CDR3 nucleotide sequence: TGTGCCTGGAGTGTACAGGGGTCTCTCGCTGGCTACACCTTC.